The source of this T cell receptor (beta chain) is a study of blood T cell repertoires in COVID-19. CDR3 length: 17 residues. Germline CDR1 MGHDK, CDR2 SYGVNS. V lost 2 bases to trimming and J lost 4 bases; unmatched junction nucleotides: 9. Original processing methods: Estimated nucleated cell counts came from reference gene primer amplification. The table came from immunoSEQ multiplex PCR; TCRdb's copy has only in-frame clones and leaves some out. The D gene and trimming were derived from the DNA, and the V and J assignments and clone size from that table. This sample carries hundreds of thousands of clones, about 88% of them seen once, and the ten largest clones take approximately 1.3%.

This TCR came from a woman in her late teens or twenties who had been exposed to COVID-19. Specimen: PBMCs or T cells enriched from blood (not recorded which). The rearrangement joins TRBV25-1 to TRBJ2-2; 8 bases match TRBD1. The CDR3 protein is CASSETRTGKTTGELFF. The CDR3 nucleotides read TGTGCCAGCAGTGAAACCCGGACAGGGAAAACCACCGGGGAGCTGTTTTTT. Filled out from reference TRBV25-1 and TRBJ2-2, the complete variable domain reads EADIYQTPRYLVIGTGKKITLECSQTMGHDKMYWYQQDPGMELHLIHYSYGVNSTEKGDLSSESTVSRIRTEHFPLTLESARPSHTSQYLCASSETRTGKTTGELFFGEGSRLTVL.